Presented here are 31 T cell receptor beta chains from one specimen sequenced in a study of T cell clonotyping in hematopoietic cell transplantation (dated by TCRdb to 2020 to 2023). Explained via the paper, the time point label denotes: recipient sample about 28 days before transplant, after cytoreduction. Libraries were built with the immunoSEQ multiplex PCR assay. TCRdb provides this immuneACCESS table in a form limited to in-frame rearrangements. Some clones are lacking; in checked studies, under half of them reflect an unresolved V gene, and why the rest are absent is not known. This sample has 25,000 to 30,000 clones in its table, and 90% to 95% of those were observed once. The top ten clones comprise 2% to 2.5% of the sample. The source was peripheral blood mononuclear cells, collected before stem cell transplant. These TCRs come from a man in his fifties with acute myeloid leukemia. Some clones in this sample may be carry-over from other donors' samples.

This chain links TRBV7-2 with TRBJ2-5; a possible D gene is TRBD1 (6 bases). The V gene's germline CDR1 is SGHTA and CDR2 FQGNSA. With 1 base removed from V and 5 bases from J, the gap between germline ends came to 11 bases. This CDR3 region has 14 residues. The CDR3 sequence is CASSLDGGMETQYF. Here the CDR3 DNA reads TGTGCCAGCAGCTTAGATGGGGGCATGGAGACCCAGTACTTC. Variable domain in full (rest from reference TRBV7-2 and TRBJ2-5): GAGVSQSPSNKVTEKGKDVELRCDPISGHTALYWYRQSLGQGLEFLIYFQGNSAPDKSGLPSDRFSAERTGGSVSTLTIQRTQQEDSAVYLCASSLDGGMETQYFGPGTRLLVL.

The gene calls are TRBV4-3 and TRBJ2-1; no firm D call. Germline V CDR1 and CDR2: LGHNA, YSLEER. Trimming took 1 base from V and 3 from J, leaving 13 bases between them. The CDR3 has 16 residues. The CDR3 DNA sequence: TGCGCCAGCAGCCAAGTGGTGCCCCCACGCTACAATGAGCAGTTCTTC. Protein: CASSQVVPPRYNEQFF.

The chain couples TRBV7-8 to TRBJ2-3, with a tentative D call TRBD1 (6 bases). Looked up from germline, CDR1 is SGHVS and CDR2 is FQNEAQ. V lost 5 bases and J 7 bases, leaving 16 bases between the germline ends. The length of the CDR3 is 14 residues. The CDR3 protein is CASSPGQQSNTQYF. Written as DNA, the CDR3 is TGTGCCAGCAGCCCGGGACAACAATCCAATACGCAGTATTTT.

The chain uses TRBV28 and TRBJ2-3; 8 nucleotides line up with TRBD2. J gave up 6 bases and V 5 bases, and 7 bases lay outside the gene matches. This CDR3 is 14 amino acids long. The germline gives CDR1 MDHEN, CDR2 SYDVKM. As DNA, the CDR3 is TGTGCCAGCAGTCTGGGGCGGGGGGTGGATACGCAGTATTTT. It specifies CASSLGRGVDTQYF.

Turning to this clone: The junction shows a germline mismatch at one end, possibly a read error. This rearrangement joins TRBV30 to TRBJ2-3, with 7 bases lining up with TRBD1. The CDR3 contains 13 residues. CDR1 is GTSNPN, CDR2 SVGIG, per germline (reference sequence). As DNA, the CDR3 is TGTGCCTGGAGTGGGCGAGGGACAGCTACGCAGTATTTT. This encodes CAWSGRGTATQYF.

The V gene is TRBV5-1, the J gene TRBJ2-5, with D unclear. The CDR3 loop spans 12 amino acids. V lost 0 bases, J lost 4 bases, and 4 bases lay in between. Germline V gene data show CDR1 as SGHRS and CDR2 as YFSETQ. CDR3 sequence reads: CASSLDGETQYF. The CDR3 coding sequence is TGCGCCAGCAGCTTGGACGGAGAGACCCAGTACTTC.

The chain carries TRBV7-2 and TRBJ1-3; the match to TRBD1 covers 8 bases. With 2 bases clipped from V and 4 bases from J, the junction kept 7 bases outside the gene matches. Germline V CDR1 and CDR2: SGHTA, FQGNSA. The CDR3 has 16 residues. The CDR3 DNA is TGTGCCAGCAGCTTATTTCAGGGGGCGCGAGGAAACACCATATATTTT. Protein product: CASSLFQGARGNTIYF.

The V call is TRBV20-1, the J call TRBJ2-7; D unresolved. V lost 0 bases and J 3 bases, leaving 3 bases between the germline ends. Germline CDR1 reads DFQATT; CDR2 reads SNEGSKA (reference sequence). The CDR3 spans 11 residues. CDR3: CSAREVYEQYF. DNA of the CDR3: TGCAGTGCTAGAGAAGTCTACGAGCAGTACTTC.

The V gene is TRBV2, the J gene TRBJ1-6; no clear D. The V gene lost 7 bases and the J gene lost 5 bases, with 15 bases spanning the gap. Germline-derived CDR1 and CDR2 are SNHLY and FYNNEI. The CDR3 has 15 amino acids. The CDR3 bases are TGTGCCAGCAAATGGGAGCCTATCGATAATTCACCCCTCCACTTT. This encodes CASKWEPIDNSPLHF.

The V gene is TRBV5-4, the J gene TRBJ2-4; 9 bases line up with TRBD1. The CDR3 sequence is 17 residues long. The V gene's germline CDR1 is SGHNT and CDR2 YYREEE (reference sequence). V was clipped by 6 bases and J by 3 bases; unmatched bases: 13. The CDR3 region is CASNSLQGASGKNIQYF. CDR3 sequence (DNA): TGTGCCAGCAACTCATTACAGGGGGCTTCAGGCAAAAACATTCAGTACTTC.

The chain links TRBV11-2 to TRBJ2-1; 8 bases are a match to TRBD2. Unmatched junction bases numbered 11, after V lost 3 bases and J lost 7 bases. CDR1 SGHAT and CDR2 FQNNGV come from the germline V gene. This CDR3 is 16 amino acids long. CDR3 sequence: CASSFTVGLVQNEQFF. CDR3 DNA: TGTGCCAGCAGCTTCACCGTGGGACTAGTCCAAAATGAGCAGTTCTTC.

The chain uses TRBV7-2 and TRBJ2-3; D is uncertain. The CDR3 contains 14 residues. Trimming removed 3 bases at V and 2 bases at J, with 9 bases between. CDR1 SGHTA and CDR2 FQGNSA come from the germline V gene. The CDR3, as DNA: TGTGCCAGCAGCTTCCGGGCCTTCACAGATACGCAGTATTTT. It is translated as CASSFRAFTDTQYF.

The CDR3 sequence is CASSEGRQGAYYEQYF. CDR3 bases: TGTGCCAGCAGTGAAGGGCGACAGGGGGCGTACTACGAGCAGTACTTC. The chain recombines TRBV2 with TRBJ2-7; 10 bases are a match to TRBD1. V shed 1 base and J 3 bases; nucleotides not matched to a gene: 6. The CDR3 has 16 residues. Germline V gives CDR1 SNHLY, CDR2 FYNNEI.

This clone was seen once. In nucleotides, the CDR3 is TGTGCCAGCAGTTTCGGACATGACAGATCTCCTTATGGCTACACCTTC. Amino acid sequence: CASSFGHDRSPYGYTF. The chain employs TRBV28 and TRBJ1-2; tentatively, D is TRBD1 (5 bases). The V end lost 3 bases, the J end lost 5 bases, and 19 bases lay between the germline ends. This CDR3 spans 16 amino acids. CDR1 is MDHEN and CDR2 is SYDVKM in the germline V gene.

The chain combines TRBV7-2 with TRBJ2-5, with a tentative D call TRBD1 (8 bases). The ends were cut back, 2 bases at V and 4 bases at J, with 11 bases in the middle. Germline CDR1 is SGHTA and CDR2 is FQGNSA. The length of the CDR3 is 14 residues. The CDR3 region has the DNA TGTGCCAGCAGCTTAAACAGGGGGGGAGAGACCCAGTACTTC. Translating it yields CASSLNRGGETQYF.

The chain couples TRBV28 to TRBJ2-5; D is perhaps TRBD1 or TRBD2 (5 bases each). TRBJ2-7 explains the end of the DNA better; the J call may be wrong. Germline V gene lookup returns CDR1 MDHEN and CDR2 SYDVKM. The CDR3 runs to 14 residues. The CDR3 DNA reads as TGTGCCAGCAGTTCCCCGGGACCGCCCTACGAGCAGTACTTC. Its translation is CASSSPGPPYEQYF.

The chain is built from TRBV27 and TRBJ2-7; maybe TRBD2 (5 bases). The CDR3 is made up of 15 amino acids. Germline V gene data show CDR1 as MNHEY and CDR2 as SMNVEV (reference sequence). V dropped 2 bases and J dropped 4 bases, with 15 bases sitting between them. In nucleotides, the CDR3 is TGTGCCAGCAGTTTAGGGGTGGCTCCGGGGTACGAGCAGTACTTC. It translates to CASSLGVAPGYEQYF.

The chain uses TRBV4-2 and TRBJ1-1; 7 bases are shared with TRBD1. Germline-derived CDR1 and CDR2 are LGHNA and YNFKEQ. The CDR3 is made up of 16 amino acids. The trim removed 2 bases at V and 1 base at J, leaving 7 bases unmatched. The chain's CDR3 is CASSQLDRIGNTEAFF. DNA of the CDR3: TGTGCCAGCAGCCAACTGGACAGGATCGGGAACACTGAAGCTTTCTTT.

The chain couples TRBV5-6 to TRBJ2-1; D possibly matches TRBD1 or TRBD2 (5 bases each). CDR1 SGHDT and CDR2 YYEEEE come from the germline V gene. Trimming took 3 bases from V and 6 from J, leaving 7 bases between them. The CDR3 length is 12 residues. The CDR3 bases are TGTGCCAGCAGCTCTGGGGGCAATGAGCAGTTCTTC. Translating gives CASSSGGNEQFF.

The sample holds one count of this clone. The chain has TRBV10-3 and TRBJ2-7, with D unclear. The CDR3 is 14 residues long. With 7 bases removed from V and 6 bases from J, the gap between germline ends came to 19 bases. CDR1 ENHRY and CDR2 SYGVKD come from the germline V gene. Here the CDR3 reads CAIMGWPSSTEQYF. CDR3 DNA: TGTGCCATCATGGGCTGGCCTTCCTCGACCGAGCAGTACTTC.

The V gene is TRBV9, the J gene TRBJ1-5; possibly TRBD1 for D (6 bases). The V gene's germline CDR1 is SGDLS and CDR2 YYNGEE. The CDR3 has 13 amino acids. V was pared by 5 bases and J by 5 bases, with 11 bases between. The CDR3 spells CASSAQGYQPQHF. The CDR3 nucleotides read TGTGCCAGCAGTGCACAGGGTTATCAGCCCCAGCATTTT.

The chain combines TRBV4-3 with TRBJ1-1, with D perhaps TRBD1 (5 bases). Germline V gene lookup returns CDR1 LGHNA and CDR2 YSLEER. V shed 4 bases and J shed 4 bases, with 13 bases lying between them. This CDR3 region has 14 residues. CDR3 nucleotides: TGCGCCAGCAGCCCCCGAGAGGGGAGCACTGAAGCTTTCTTT. Protein product: CASSPREGSTEAFF.

V and J are TRBV15 and TRBJ2-6; D possibly matches TRBD1 or TRBD2 (5 bases each). The germline V and J ends were trimmed by 2 bases and 2 bases, with 10 bases remaining between them. CDR3 length equals 16 residues. The V gene's germline CDR1 is LNHNV and CDR2 YYDKDF (reference sequence). The CDR3 loop is CATSRWDRPGANVLTF. As DNA, the CDR3 is TGTGCCACCAGCAGATGGGACCGCCCTGGGGCCAACGTCCTGACTTTC.

V is TRBV4-3 and J is TRBJ1-2, with D possibly matching TRBD1 (6 bases). Germline CDR1 reads LGHNA; CDR2 reads YSLEER. This CDR3 contains 14 residues. V shed 0 bases and J shed 8 bases, with 13 bases lying between them. CDR3 region: CASSQEVQGRGYTF. CDR3 DNA: TGCGCCAGCAGCCAAGAGGTACAGGGCCGAGGCTACACCTTC.

The rearrangement uses TRBV6-5 and TRBJ2-2; 8 bases align to TRBD2. Trimming at V came to 4 bases and at J to 4 bases, leaving 8 bases not matched to a gene. Per the germline V gene, CDR1 is MNHEY and CDR2 is SVGAGI. CDR3 length: 16 amino acids. As DNA, the CDR3 is TGTGCCAGCAGTTGGGACGGGGGGGTCCCCACCGGGGAGCTGTTTTTT. Protein sequence: CASSWDGGVPTGELFF.

V is TRBV27 and J is TRBJ2-2; tentatively, D is TRBD1 or TRBD2 (5 bases each). The CDR3 spans 14 residues. V lost 7 bases, J lost 4 bases, and 13 bases lay in between. Germline lookup yields CDR1 MNHEY and CDR2 SMNVEV (reference sequence). The CDR3 DNA reads TGTGCCAGCAATCCGTGGGGGTCCACCGGGGAGCTGTTTTTT. Translation gives CASNPWGSTGELFF.

The chain employs TRBV19 and TRBJ1-1; TRBD1 matches at 9 bases. Germline CDR1 and CDR2: LNHDA and SQIVND (reference sequence). The V and J ends lost 7 bases and 4 bases, in that order; junction bases with no gene match: 10. The length of the CDR3 is 15 residues. CDR3 loop: CASKDRGYSSTEAFF. The CDR3 coding sequence is TGTGCCAGTAAGGACAGGGGTTATAGTAGCACTGAAGCTTTCTTT.

V is TRBV28 and J is TRBJ1-4; 11 positions agree with TRBD1. This CDR3 spans 13 amino acids. The germline gives CDR1 MDHEN, CDR2 SYDVKM. J gave up 8 bases and V 6 bases, and 2 bases lay outside the gene matches. The CDR3 sequence: CASRGQGGEKLFF. The CDR3 DNA is TGTGCCAGCAGGGGACAGGGGGGCGAAAAACTGTTTTTT.

The V gene is TRBV23-1, the J gene TRBJ1-5, with 10 bases aligning to TRBD1. TRBV23-1 is sorted into the ORF group, with uncertain function. The CDR3 has 16 residues. V lost 3 bases to trimming and J lost 6 bases; unmatched junction nucleotides: 8. CDR3 region: CASSHPDRGHGQPQHF. The CDR3 DNA reads TGCGCCAGCAGTCACCCTGACAGGGGGCATGGTCAGCCCCAGCATTTT.

The J gene is TRBJ2-7, the V gene TRBV10-1, with a tentative D call TRBD1 (5 bases). CDR1 is WNHNN and CDR2 is SYGVQD in the germline V gene (reference sequence). Trimming pared 9 bases from V and 5 bases from J, leaving 17 bases between. CDR3 length: 13 residues. The CDR3 coding sequence is TGCGCCAGACCCGGAAGACCAGGGAACGAGCAGTACTTC. It codes for CARPGRPGNEQYF.

This clone was observed a single time. The J gene is TRBJ2-1, the V gene TRBV7-2, with D tentatively TRBD1 or TRBD2 (5 bases each). CDR1 and CDR2 (germline): SGHTA, FQGNSA. The CDR3 loop spans 13 amino acids. V was trimmed by 8 bases and J by 7 bases, leaving 15 bases between them. For the CDR3, the DNA is TGTGCCAGCGGTAGGCTAGAGGGGAATGAGCAGTTCTTC. Translating gives CASGRLEGNEQFF.